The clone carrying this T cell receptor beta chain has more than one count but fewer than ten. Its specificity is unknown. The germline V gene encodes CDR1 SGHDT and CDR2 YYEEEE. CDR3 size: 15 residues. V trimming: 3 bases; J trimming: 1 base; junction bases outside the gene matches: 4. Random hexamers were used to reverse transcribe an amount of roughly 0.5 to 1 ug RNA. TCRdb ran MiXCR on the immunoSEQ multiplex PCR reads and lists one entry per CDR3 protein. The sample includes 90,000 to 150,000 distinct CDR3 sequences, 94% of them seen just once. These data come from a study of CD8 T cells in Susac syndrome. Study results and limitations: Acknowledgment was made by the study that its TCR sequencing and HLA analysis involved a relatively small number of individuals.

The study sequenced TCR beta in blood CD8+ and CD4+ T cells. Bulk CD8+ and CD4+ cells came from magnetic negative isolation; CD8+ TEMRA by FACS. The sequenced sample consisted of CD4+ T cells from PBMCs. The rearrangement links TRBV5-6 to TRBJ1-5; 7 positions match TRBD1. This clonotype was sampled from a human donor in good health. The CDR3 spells CASSWGGQSNQPQHF. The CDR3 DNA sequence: TGTGCCAGCAGCTGGGGGGGACAGAGCAATCAGCCCCAGCATTTT.